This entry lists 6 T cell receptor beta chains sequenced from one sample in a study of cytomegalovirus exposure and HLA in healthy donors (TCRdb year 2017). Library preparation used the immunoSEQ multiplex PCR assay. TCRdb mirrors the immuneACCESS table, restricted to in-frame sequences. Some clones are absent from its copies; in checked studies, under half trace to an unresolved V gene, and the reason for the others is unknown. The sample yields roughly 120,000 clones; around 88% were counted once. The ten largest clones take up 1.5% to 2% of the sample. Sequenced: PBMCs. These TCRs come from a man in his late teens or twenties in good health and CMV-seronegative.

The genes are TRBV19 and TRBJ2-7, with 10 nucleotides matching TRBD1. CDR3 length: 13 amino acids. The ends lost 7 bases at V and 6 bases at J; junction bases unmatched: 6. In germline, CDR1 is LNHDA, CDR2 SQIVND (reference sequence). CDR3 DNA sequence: TGTGCCAGTACGGGACAGGGGCAGTTCGAGCAGTACTTC. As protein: CASTGQGQFEQYF. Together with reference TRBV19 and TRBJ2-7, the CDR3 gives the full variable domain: DGGITQSPKYLFRKEGQNVTLSCEQNLNHDAMYWYRQDPGQGLRLIYYSQIVNDFQKGDIAEGYSVSREKKESFPLTVTSAQKNPTAFYLCASTGQGQFEQYFGPGTRLTVT.

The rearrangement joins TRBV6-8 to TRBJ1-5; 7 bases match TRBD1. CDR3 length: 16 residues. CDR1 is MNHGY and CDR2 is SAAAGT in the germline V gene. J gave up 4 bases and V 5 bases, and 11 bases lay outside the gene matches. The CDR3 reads CASSARGTAWNQPQHF. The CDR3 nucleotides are TGTGCCAGCAGTGCACGAGGGACAGCGTGGAATCAGCCCCAGCATTTT.

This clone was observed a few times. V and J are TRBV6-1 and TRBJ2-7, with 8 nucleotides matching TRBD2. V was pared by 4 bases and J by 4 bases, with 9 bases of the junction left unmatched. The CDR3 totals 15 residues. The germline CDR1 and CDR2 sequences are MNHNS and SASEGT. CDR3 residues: CASSALSGSGYEQYF. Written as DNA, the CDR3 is TGTGCCAGCAGTGCTTTGAGCGGGAGTGGTTACGAGCAGTACTTC.

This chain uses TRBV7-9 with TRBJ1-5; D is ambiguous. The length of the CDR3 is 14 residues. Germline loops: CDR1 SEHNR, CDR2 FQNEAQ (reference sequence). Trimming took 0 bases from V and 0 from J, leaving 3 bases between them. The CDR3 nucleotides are TGTGCCAGCAGCTTAGCGTATAGCAATCAGCCCCAGCATTTT. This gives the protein CASSLAYSNQPQHF.

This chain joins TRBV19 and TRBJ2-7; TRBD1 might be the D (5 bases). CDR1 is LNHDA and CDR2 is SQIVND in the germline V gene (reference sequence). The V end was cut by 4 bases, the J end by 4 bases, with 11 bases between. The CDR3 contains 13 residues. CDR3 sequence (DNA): TGTGCCAGTAGTAGTCAGGGTACTTACGAGCAGTACTTC. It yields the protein CASSSQGTYEQYF.

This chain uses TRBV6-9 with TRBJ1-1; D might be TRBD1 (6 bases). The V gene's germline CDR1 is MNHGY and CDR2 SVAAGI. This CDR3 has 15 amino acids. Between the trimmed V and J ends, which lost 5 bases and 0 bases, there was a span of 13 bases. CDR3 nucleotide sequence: TGTGCCAGCAGTGAGGTATGGACAGTGAACACTGAAGCTTTCTTT. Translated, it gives CASSEVWTVNTEAFF.